This entry describes one T cell receptor beta chain. This entry is derived from a study of CD8 T cells in Susac syndrome. TEMRA cells were enriched by FACS, while CD8+ and CD4+ T cells were obtained through a negative isolation that was performed magnetically. RNA totalling about 0.45 to 1 ug underwent reverse transcription with random hexamers. An immunoSEQ multiplex PCR generated amplified TCR beta CDR3 products spanning 54 Vbeta and 13 Jbeta. TCRdb fed the immunoSEQ multiplex PCR reads into MiXCR, producing one record per CDR3 protein. This sample has 100,000 to 150,000 distinct CDR3 sequences, with 90% to 95% found just once. The sequence came from a human donor in good health. Sample: CD4+ T cells from PBMCs.

Written as DNA, the CDR3 is TGTGCCCCAGGACAGGGGGCCGGGAAAGAGACCCAGTACTTC. It codes for CAPGQGAGKETQYF. The chain employs TRBV5-6 and TRBJ2-5, with 11 bases lining up with TRBD1. This CDR3 contains 14 residues. Germline-derived CDR1 and CDR2 are SGHDT and YYEEEE. J was trimmed by 3 bases and V by 10 bases; bases with no gene match: 8. Full variable domain (missing parts from reference TRBV5-6 and TRBJ2-5): DAGVTQSPTHLIKTRGQQVTLRCSPKSGHDTVSWYQQALGQGPQFIFQYYEEEERQRGNFPDRFSGHQFPNYSSELNVNALLLGDSALYLCAPGQGAGKETQYFGPGTRLLVL.